This TCR beta chain was identified during a study of breast tumors, draining lymph nodes, adjacent tissues. V was clipped by 1 base and J by 6 bases, with 13 bases between them. Per the germline V gene, CDR1 is MGHRA and CDR2 is YSYEKL. This CDR3 has 14 amino acids. This clonotype showed up many times. Antigen: not known. Using its own MiXCR run on the multiplex PCR reads, TCRdb lists one record per CDR3 protein. The repertoire has approximately 150,000 distinct CDR3 sequences, more than 25% of them found once; the top ten carry 3% to 4.5%. The lymph nodes were axillary draining lymph nodes from breast cancer patients. Study results and caveats: Tumor repertoires ranked between lymph nodes and nontumor tissue in diversity, with V and J gene preferences.

This TCR came from a female donor with breast cancer. Some clones in this sample may be carry-over from other donors' samples. Sequenced input: axillary lymph node tissue. The chain has TRBV4-1 and TRBJ2-7; D is perhaps TRBD1 (5 bases). The CDR3 reads CASSQVPQGSEQYF. CDR3 sequence (DNA): TGCGCCAGCAGCCAAGTCCCGCAGGGTAGCGAGCAGTACTTC.